Listed here are 11 T cell receptor beta chains from one sample, sequenced in a study of T cells in women clearing cervical HPV infection listed by TCRdb under 2018. Libraries were constructed by the immunoSEQ multiplex PCR assay. This immuneACCESS table, as held by TCRdb, lists in-frame sequences with V and J called but not all clones. Of the missing ones, under half trace to an unresolved V gene in checked studies; the others have no known cause. This specimen's table enumerates 18,000 or so clones. About an eighth of the sample is in the top ten clones. Sequencing input: blood buffy coat. The receptors here all came from a woman between 18 and 69 years old with a cervical HPV16 infection that either progressed to CIN3+ or cleared (not recorded which).

Frequency places this clone as medium-sized (0.01 to 0.1%). The read ends 3 residues shy of where the CDR3 ends; the end is completed using the germline J gene. The V call is TRBV5-6, the J call TRBJ2-1; 10 bases are a match to TRBD2. The V gene's germline CDR1 is SGHDT and CDR2 YYEEEE. CDR3 size: 15 residues. With V trimmed by 5 bases and J by 5 bases, 7 bases remained unmatched. The CDR3 bases that were read are TGTGCCAGCAGACAACTAGCGGGGCGAAACAATGAG. This gives the protein CASRQLAGRNNE. The whole CDR3 sequence reads CASRQLAGRNNEQFF.

The part of the CDR3 DNA that was read is TGTGCCACCAAAGACCAAGGGGGCACAAATGAAAAA. It is translated as CATKDQGGTNEK. The full CDR3 is CATKDQGGTNEKLFF. The gene calls are TRBV19 and TRBJ1-4; 7 bases are shared with TRBD1. Read sequence stops 3 residues before the CDR3 end, and the germline J gene provides the missing end. V shed 10 bases, J shed 5 bases, and the junction held 13 bases outside the gene matches. Germline values: CDR1 LNHDA, CDR2 SQIVND (reference sequence). The CDR3 contains 15 residues.

As regards this clone: Coverage ceases 3 residues before the CDR3 finishes, and the germline J gene fills in the end. This chain links TRBV5-1 with TRBJ2-1, with TRBD1 identical over 8 bases. CDR1 and CDR2 from the germline V gene are SGHRS and YFSETQ. The J segment lost 5 bases and the V segment lost 1 base, leaving 8 bases of the junction unmatched. The CDR3 covers 16 residues. The CDR3 sequence: CASSLFGQGKNNEQFF. The sequenced part of the CDR3 DNA is TGCGCCAGCAGCTTGTTTGGACAGGGAAAAAACAATGAG.

Note on this clone: The read halts 3 residues ahead of the CDR3 end, with the missing end drawn from the germline J gene. This chain uses TRBV29-1 with TRBJ2-7; possibly TRBD1 for D (6 bases). Trimming shortened V by 6 bases and J by 5 bases, and 14 bases separated the two germline ends. The CDR3 totals 12 residues. Germline lookup yields CDR1 SQVTM and CDR2 ANQGSEA. CDR3 DNA (partial): TGCAGCGTGAAGGGGGACGGCAACGAG. It specifies CSVKGDGNE. The whole CDR3 protein is CSVKGDGNEQYF.

On this clone itself: The junction departs from germline at one end; a sequencing error may be responsible. The sequence runs out 3 residues before the end of the CDR3; the remainder is reconstructed from the germline J gene. The rearrangement links TRBV4-2 to TRBJ2-7; 10 bases fit TRBD1. The germline CDR1 and CDR2 sequences are LGHNA and YNFKEQ. There are 16 residues in the CDR3. CDR3 sequence reads: CASSQGPGTGVYEQYF. The CDR3 DNA, read in part, is TGCGCCAGCAGCCAAGGGCCAGGGACAGGGGTTTACGAG.

As concerns this clone: The read comes to an end 3 residues before the CDR3 does, leaving the germline J gene to fill in the end. The chain employs TRBV20-1 and TRBJ2-7; TRBD1 agrees at 7 bases. CDR1 DFQATT and CDR2 SNEGSKA come from the germline V gene (reference sequence). Unmatched junction bases numbered 12, after V lost 4 bases and J lost 0 bases. The CDR3 has 16 amino acids. Partial CDR3 DNA: TGCAGTGCTATTTCCGGGACAGCTATTTTCTCCTACGAG. Translation: CSAISGTAIFSYE. The CDR3 as a whole reads CSAISGTAIFSYEQYF.

Worth noting for this clone: The read stops 3 residues short of the end of the CDR3; the missing end is completed from the germline J gene. The J gene is TRBJ2-5, the V gene TRBV18, with a weak D call TRBD2 (5 bases). The CDR3 has 13 amino acids. CDR1 and CDR2 (germline): KGHSH, LQKENI. Trimming removed 5 bases from V and 5 bases from J, with 12 bases in between. CDR3 DNA, as far as it was read: TGTGCCAGCTCAGGAGACCCGGGGGAGACC. Amino acid sequence: CASSGDPGET. The full CDR3 sequence reads CASSGDPGETQYF.

For this clone: The read terminates 3 residues before the CDR3 end, so the remaining end is supplied by the germline J gene. This chain joins TRBV18 and TRBJ2-4; D may be TRBD1 (6 bases). The CDR3 extends over 13 amino acids. Germline V gene sequence: CDR1 KGHSH, CDR2 LQKENI. Incomplete CDR3 DNA: TGTGCCAGCTCCCAACAGGGAAACTATGGT. Protein product: CASSQQGNYG. The whole CDR3 reads CASSQQGNYGQYF.

As concerns this clone: The read terminates 3 residues ahead of where the CDR3 ends, so the germline J gene completes it. This chain connects TRBV4-1 to TRBJ2-3, with unresolved D. CDR3 length: 15 amino acids. Germline values: CDR1 MGHRA, CDR2 YSYEKL. Trimming shortened V by 4 bases and J by 5 bases, and 16 bases separated the two germline ends. The CDR3 region is CASSPGRAPVDTQYF. The DNA read from the CDR3 is TGCGCCAGCAGCCCTGGGCGAGCCCCGGTAGATACG.

As for this clone: The read halts 3 residues ahead of the CDR3 end, with the missing end drawn from the germline J gene. The chain is built from TRBV18 and TRBJ2-1; a weak D match, TRBD2 (5 bases). Germline-derived CDR1 and CDR2 are KGHSH and LQKENI. Trimming took off 5 bases at V and 3 bases at J, with 8 bases between the two ends. This CDR3 comprises 13 residues. The CDR3 DNA, read in part, is TGTGCCAGCTCATCGACTAACTACAATGAG. This sequence encodes CASSSTNYNE. The whole CDR3 region reads CASSSTNYNEQFF.

Details on this clone: With the read ending 3 residues before the CDR3 end, the germline J gene is used to fill in that end. J is TRBJ2-7 and V is TRBV20-1, with D perhaps TRBD2 (7 bases). Germline-derived CDR1 and CDR2 are DFQATT and SNEGSKA (reference sequence). CDR3 size: 14 residues. V lost 3 bases and J 0 bases, leaving 12 bases between the germline ends. The CDR3: CSARGGAYSYEQYF. The CDR3 DNA, read in part, is TGCAGTGCTAGGGGGGGGGCTTACTCCTACGAG.